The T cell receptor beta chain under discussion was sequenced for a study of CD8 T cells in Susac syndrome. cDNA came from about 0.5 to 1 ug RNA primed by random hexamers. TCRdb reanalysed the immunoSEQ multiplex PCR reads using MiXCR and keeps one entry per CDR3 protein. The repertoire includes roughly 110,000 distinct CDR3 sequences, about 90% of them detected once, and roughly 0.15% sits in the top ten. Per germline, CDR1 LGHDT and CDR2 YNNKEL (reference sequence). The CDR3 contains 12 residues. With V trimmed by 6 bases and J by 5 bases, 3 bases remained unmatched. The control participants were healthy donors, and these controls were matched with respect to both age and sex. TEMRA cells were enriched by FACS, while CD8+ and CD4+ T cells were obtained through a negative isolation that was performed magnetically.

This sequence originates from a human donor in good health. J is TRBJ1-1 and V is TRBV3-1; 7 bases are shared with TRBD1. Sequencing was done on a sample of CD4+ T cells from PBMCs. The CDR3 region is CASRQGSTEAFF. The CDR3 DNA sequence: TGTGCCAGCAGACAGGGGAGTACTGAAGCTTTCTTT.